This T cell receptor beta chain was profiled in a study of molecular identifiers for immune sequencing clone quantification. Study details: Naive CD8 cell RNA, from approximately 20,000 or 100,000 cells, was split five ways in replicates, with four sequenced. Whole-study findings and limits: Clonotypes topping 20 RNA copies carried over 98% of effector molecules but under 1% of naive ones.

Per the germline V gene, CDR1 is MDHEN and CDR2 is SYDVKM. V lost 5 bases and J lost 3; bases outside the gene matches: 9. The length of the CDR3 is 16 residues. Bulk TCR library preparation followed previously described methods with listed TCR primers. In TCRdb, the PCR reads were re-called with MiXCR into one record per CDR3 protein. The sample has more than 550,000 distinct CDR3 sequences; about 25% are singletons. A CD8+CD4-CCR7+CD45RA+ phenotype served as the sorting definition for naive CD8 T cells. This clonotype was recorded a few times. Its antigen is unidentified. The source material was naive CD8+ T cells from blood, with Jurkat cell RNA spiked in. The subset denotes: FACS-sorted CD8+CD4-CCR7+CD45RA+ naive T cells. The sequence was collected from a human donor in good health. Some libraries in this study had Jurkat cell RNA spiked in. The V gene is TRBV28, the J gene TRBJ2-7; 11 nucleotides line up with TRBD2. This CDR3 is CASSALTSGSYYEQYF. The DNA for the CDR3 is TGTGCCAGCAGTGCACTAACTAGCGGGAGTTACTACGAGCAGTACTTC.